These 21 T cell receptor beta chains were sequenced from one sample in a study of blood T cells in healthy people across ages. Then a second PCR, running roughly 7 to 11 cycles, was carried out with a sample-barcoded 5' primer and a J-beta primer mix. Each CDR3 protein gets one entry after TCRdb re-called the 5' RACE reads with MiXCR. The sample carries about 1.8 million distinct CDR3 sequences, 40% to 55% recorded once. Specimen: blood. All receptors come from a woman aged 40 to 50 in good health.

V gene TRBV28 combines with J gene TRBJ2-7, with 8 bases aligning to TRBD1. V was clipped by 5 bases and J by 3 bases; unmatched bases: 9. This CDR3 has 15 residues. CDR1 is MDHEN, CDR2 SYDVKM, per germline. The CDR3 loop is CASSTGQGAGYEQYF. In nucleotides, the CDR3 is TGTGCCAGCAGTACAGGACAGGGAGCGGGCTACGAGCAGTACTTC.

In the case of this clonotype: The junction departs from the called germline gene at one end, perhaps through a read error. V usage is TRBV9 and J usage is TRBJ2-1, with 12 bases lining up with TRBD2. CDR3 length: 15 residues. Germline V lookup: CDR1 SGDLS, CDR2 YYNGEE. In DNA, the CDR3 is TGTGCCAGCAGCGCGACTAGCGGGGGTTACAATGGGCAGTTCTTC. Translating gives CASSATSGGYNGQFF.

This chain links TRBV20-1 with TRBJ2-5, with a possible D match to TRBD1 (6 bases). Trimming cost V 3 bases and J 5 bases, with 16 bases left between them. This CDR3 spans 14 amino acids. Germline V lookup: CDR1 DFQATT, CDR2 SNEGSKA (reference sequence). This CDR3 is CSARLQGRPETQYF. CDR3 in DNA: TGCAGTGCTAGGCTCCAGGGGCGGCCTGAGACCCAGTACTTC.

The table lists this clonotype with a few counts. The J gene is TRBJ2-7, the V gene TRBV7-2, with D hard to call. This CDR3 contains 16 residues. The V and J ends lost 1 base and 3 bases respectively, with 16 bases between them. From germline, CDR1 is SGHTA and CDR2 FQGNSA. Written as DNA, the CDR3 is TGTGCCAGCAGCTTAGTCAGCCACAATATTTTCTACGAGCAGTACTTC. It encodes CASSLVSHNIFYEQYF.

The chain combines TRBV27 with TRBJ2-1, with TRBD1 matching over 9 bases. Trimming cost V 3 bases and J 4 bases; bases outside gene matches: 7. Germline V lookup: CDR1 MNHEY, CDR2 SMNVEV (reference sequence). The CDR3 has 16 residues. This chain's CDR3 is CASSFLGQGIYNEQFF. The DNA of the CDR3 is TGTGCCAGCAGTTTTTTGGGACAGGGTATTTACAATGAGCAGTTCTTC.

This clonotype came up a few times. V is TRBV20-1 and J is TRBJ2-7; D not resolved. The CDR3 totals 14 residues. CDR1 DFQATT and CDR2 SNEGSKA come from the germline V gene (reference sequence). Trimming left V 0 bases short and J 0 bases short, with 9 bases between. This CDR3 reads CSARDVFSSYEQYF. The CDR3, as DNA: TGCAGTGCTAGAGATGTGTTCAGCTCCTACGAGCAGTACTTC.

The chain employs TRBV20-1 and TRBJ1-2; D not certain. This CDR3 contains 13 residues. Trimming cost V 6 bases and J 5 bases, with 16 bases left between them. Germline assignment: CDR1 DFQATT and CDR2 SNEGSKA (reference sequence). The CDR3 reads CSARPLLRYGYTF. DNA of the CDR3: TGCAGTGCCCGACCCCTTCTACGGTATGGCTACACCTTC.

This chain connects TRBV12-3 or TRBV12-4 to TRBJ1-2, with TRBD1 identical over 8 bases. Unmatched junction bases numbered 7, after V lost 6 bases and J lost 13 bases. The CDR3 covers 11 residues. CDR3 loop: CASSSTTGGTF. The CDR3 nucleotides read TGTGCCAGCAGCTCGACAACAGGGGGCACCTTC.

The chain uses TRBV20-1 and TRBJ2-2; no definite D call. Trimming removed 4 bases at V and 3 bases at J, with 15 bases between. In germline, CDR1 is DFQATT, CDR2 SNEGSKA (reference sequence). This CDR3 has 15 residues. The CDR3 is CSANSVRGDTGELFF. As DNA, the CDR3 is TGCAGTGCTAACAGCGTGAGAGGAGACACCGGGGAGCTGTTTTTT.

The V gene is TRBV7-2, the J gene TRBJ2-3, with TRBD1 matching over 9 bases. CDR1 SGHTA and CDR2 FQGNSA come from the germline V gene. After removal of 5 bases from V and 3 bases from J, the junction contained 9 bases not matched to a gene. CDR3 length: 16 residues. The CDR3: CASSRDLGTGTDTQYF. The DNA of the CDR3 is TGTGCCAGCAGCCGCGACCTTGGGACAGGGACAGATACGCAGTATTTT.

This clonotype was seen a few times. J is TRBJ2-5 and V is TRBV20-1, with no clear D. V was cut by 6 bases and J by 6 bases, with 11 bases left in between. The germline CDR1 and CDR2 sequences are DFQATT and SNEGSKA (reference sequence). This CDR3 has 11 amino acids. CDR3 bases: TGCAGTGCCAGAAGGGATCAGACCCAGTACTTC. It is translated as CSARRDQTQYF.

This chain uses TRBV7-2 with TRBJ1-4; unclear D gene. With 3 bases removed from V and 6 bases from J, the gap between germline ends came to 11 bases. This CDR3 comprises 14 residues. Germline CDR1 and CDR2: SGHTA and FQGNSA. The CDR3 coding sequence is TGTGCCAGCAGCTTGCCGGGCTCGGATGAAAAACTGTTTTTT. Encoded protein: CASSLPGSDEKLFF. The variable domain in full, completed from reference TRBV7-2 and TRBJ1-4, reads GAGVSQSPSNKVTEKGKDVELRCDPISGHTALYWYRQSLGQGLEFLIYFQGNSAPDKSGLPSDRFSAERTGGSVSTLTIQRTQQEDSAVYLCASSLPGSDEKLFFGSGTQLSVL.

A note on this clonotype: The DNA is omitted, as the CDR3 cannot be located on it reliably, and the CDR3 follows TCRdb's listing. J is TRBJ2-1 and V is TRBV15; TRBD2, the table's D call, lacks a check against the DNA. The V gene's germline CDR1 is LNHNV and CDR2 YYDKDF (reference sequence). The CDR3 is 15 residues long, ends included. This CDR3 reads CATSRDWGGGAFRFF.

The chain couples TRBV25-1 to TRBJ1-6; D not certain. The CDR3 runs to 17 residues. V lost 8 bases and J lost 3, with 20 bases in between. CDR1 is MGHDK, CDR2 SYGVNS, per germline. The CDR3: CASRASGIGGYNSPLHF. The CDR3 nucleotides read TGTGCCAGCCGGGCCTCAGGTATCGGAGGCTATAATTCACCCCTCCACTTT.

This chain joins TRBV24-1 and TRBJ2-5; 11 bases are shared with TRBD2. This CDR3 spans 14 amino acids. Germline V gene sequence: CDR1 KGHDR, CDR2 SFDVKD. J gave up 3 bases and V 7 bases, and 3 bases lay outside the gene matches. CDR3 sequence (DNA): TGTGCCACCAGCTCACTAGCGGGGGAAGAGACCCAGTACTTC. It specifies CATSSLAGEETQYF.

The chain is built from TRBV5-1 and TRBJ2-3, with a weak D call TRBD1 (5 bases). V was pared by 5 bases and J by 0 bases, with 13 bases between. The CDR3 is 15 residues long. Germline CDR1 reads SGHRS; CDR2 reads YFSETQ. The CDR3, as DNA: TGCGCCAGCAGTTACAGGCCGTCTAGCACAGATACGCAGTATTTT. Its translation: CASSYRPSSTDTQYF.

This chain links TRBV4-3 with TRBJ1-2; 7 bases fit TRBD1. Looked up from germline, CDR1 is LGHNA and CDR2 is YSLEER. V was clipped by 1 base and J by 4 bases; unmatched bases: 6. This CDR3 region has 15 residues. The CDR3 region has the DNA TGCGCCAGCAGCCAAGGACAGGGTTTAAGCTATGGCTACACCTTC. Translation gives CASSQGQGLSYGYTF.

This clonotype was detected only once. This chain uses TRBV14 with TRBJ1-2; D is perhaps TRBD1 (6 bases). V was pared by 4 bases and J by 3 bases, with 12 bases between. The CDR3 length is 14 residues. Germline CDR1 reads SGHDN; CDR2 reads FVKESK. CDR3 in amino acids: CASSLKTGHYGYTF. DNA for the CDR3: TGTGCCAGCAGCCTGAAGACAGGACACTATGGCTACACCTTC. Full variable domain (outside the CDR3, taken from reference TRBV14 and TRBJ1-2): EAGVTQFPSHSVIEKGQTVTLRCDPISGHDNLYWYRRVMGKEIKFLLHFVKESKQDESGMPNNRFLAERTGGTYSTLKVQPAELEDSGVYFCASSLKTGHYGYTFGSGTRLTVV.

This clonotype has a single count. The V call is TRBV6-2 or TRBV6-3, the J call TRBJ2-1; 11 nucleotides match TRBD2. The CDR3 contains 18 residues. The J segment lost 0 bases and the V segment lost 7 bases, leaving 11 bases of the junction unmatched. The germline V gene encodes CDR1 MNHEY and CDR2 SVGEGT. In DNA form, the CDR3 reads TGTGCCAGCACCTCCCTAGCGGGGGGCGAGAGCTCCTACAATGAGCAGTTCTTC. The encoded protein is CASTSLAGGESSYNEQFF.

In its sample, this clonotype was seen a few times. The J gene is TRBJ2-3, the V gene TRBV9; 8 bases agree with TRBD1. The V and J ends lost 0 bases and 6 bases, in that order; junction bases with no gene match: 6. CDR3 length: 15 residues. Germline lookup yields CDR1 SGDLS and CDR2 YYNGEE. The CDR3 sequence is CASSVVETGEDTQYF. The CDR3 coding sequence is TGTGCCAGCAGCGTAGTCGAGACAGGGGAGGATACGCAGTATTTT.

CDR3 in DNA: TGTGCCAGCAGCCCCTCGAGCCTAGCCAAAAACATTCAGTACTTC. This translates into CASSPSSLAKNIQYF. This sequence joins TRBV7-9 and TRBJ2-4, with no clear D. Trimming took off 5 bases at V and 0 bases at J, with 11 bases between the two ends. This CDR3 region has 15 residues. Germline V gene data show CDR1 as SEHNR and CDR2 as FQNEAQ (reference sequence).